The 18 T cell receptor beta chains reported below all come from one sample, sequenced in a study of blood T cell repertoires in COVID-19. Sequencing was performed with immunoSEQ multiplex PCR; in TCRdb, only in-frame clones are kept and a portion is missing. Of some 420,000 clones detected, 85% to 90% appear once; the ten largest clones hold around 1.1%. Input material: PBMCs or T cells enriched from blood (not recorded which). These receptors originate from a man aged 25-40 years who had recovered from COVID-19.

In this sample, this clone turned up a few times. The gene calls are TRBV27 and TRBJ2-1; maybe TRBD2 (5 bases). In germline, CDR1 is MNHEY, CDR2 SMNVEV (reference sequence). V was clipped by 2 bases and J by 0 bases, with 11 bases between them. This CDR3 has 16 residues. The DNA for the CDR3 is TGTGCCAGCAGTTTAGCGTTGGGAGTCTCCTACAATGAGCAGTTCTTC. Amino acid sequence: CASSLALGVSYNEQFF.

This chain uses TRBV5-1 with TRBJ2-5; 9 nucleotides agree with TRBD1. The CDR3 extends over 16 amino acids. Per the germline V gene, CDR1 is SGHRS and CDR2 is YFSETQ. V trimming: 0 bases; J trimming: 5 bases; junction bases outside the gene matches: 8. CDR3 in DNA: TGCGCCAGCAGCTTGGGTTGGGGACAGGGAATTGAGACCCAGTACTTC. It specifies CASSLGWGQGIETQYF.

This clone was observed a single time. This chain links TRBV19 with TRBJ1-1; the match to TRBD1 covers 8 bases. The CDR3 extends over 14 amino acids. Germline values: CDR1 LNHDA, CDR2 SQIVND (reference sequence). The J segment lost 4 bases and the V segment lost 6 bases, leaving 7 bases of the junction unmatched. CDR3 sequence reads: CASRTGDFSTEAFF. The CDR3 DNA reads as TGTGCCAGTAGGACAGGGGACTTTAGCACTGAAGCTTTCTTT.

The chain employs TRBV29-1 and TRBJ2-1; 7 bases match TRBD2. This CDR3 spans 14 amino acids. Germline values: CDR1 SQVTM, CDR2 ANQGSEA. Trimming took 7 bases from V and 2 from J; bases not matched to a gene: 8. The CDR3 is CSGERGSTYNEQFF. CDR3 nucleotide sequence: TGCAGCGGGGAGCGCGGGAGTACCTACAATGAGCAGTTCTTC.

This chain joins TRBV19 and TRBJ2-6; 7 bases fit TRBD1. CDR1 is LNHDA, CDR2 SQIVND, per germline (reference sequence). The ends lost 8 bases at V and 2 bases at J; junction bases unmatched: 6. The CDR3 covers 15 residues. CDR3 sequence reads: CASADRDTGANVLTF. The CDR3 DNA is TGTGCCAGTGCCGACAGGGACACTGGGGCCAACGTCCTGACTTTC.

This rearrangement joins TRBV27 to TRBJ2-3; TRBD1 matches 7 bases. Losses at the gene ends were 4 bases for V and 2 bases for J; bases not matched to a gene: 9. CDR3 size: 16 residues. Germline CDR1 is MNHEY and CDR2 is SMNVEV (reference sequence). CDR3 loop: CASSSRQGQITDTQYF. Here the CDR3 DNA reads TGTGCCAGCAGTTCGCGACAGGGCCAAATCACAGATACGCAGTATTTT.

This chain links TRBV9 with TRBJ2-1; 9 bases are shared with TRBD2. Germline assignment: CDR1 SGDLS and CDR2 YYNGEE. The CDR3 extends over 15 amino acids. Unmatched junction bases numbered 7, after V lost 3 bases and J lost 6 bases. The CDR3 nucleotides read TGTGCCAGCAGCGGAACCGGGACTAGCTTCAATGAGCAGTTCTTC. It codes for CASSGTGTSFNEQFF.

CDR3 amino acids: CATSRGDGGVVEKLFF. Written as DNA, the CDR3 is TGTGCCACCAGCAGAGGGGACGGGGGGGTGGTTGAAAAACTGTTTTTT. The rearrangement links TRBV15 to TRBJ1-4; maybe TRBD1 (5 bases). Germline V gene sequence: CDR1 LNHNV, CDR2 YYDKDF (reference sequence). The CDR3 extends over 16 amino acids. The ends were cut back, 1 base at V and 7 bases at J, with 16 bases in the middle.

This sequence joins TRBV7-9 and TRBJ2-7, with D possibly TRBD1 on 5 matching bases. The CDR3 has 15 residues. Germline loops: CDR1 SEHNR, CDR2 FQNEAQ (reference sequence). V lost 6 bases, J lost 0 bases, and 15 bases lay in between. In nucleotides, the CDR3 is TGTGCCAGCAGTTCGGACAAAAGGAGCTCCTACGAGCAGTACTTC. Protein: CASSSDKRSSYEQYF.

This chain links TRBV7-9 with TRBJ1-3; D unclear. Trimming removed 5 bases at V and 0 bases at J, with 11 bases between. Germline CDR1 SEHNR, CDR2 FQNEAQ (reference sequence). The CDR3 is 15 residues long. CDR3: CASSPSSPSGNTIYF. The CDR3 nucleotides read TGTGCCAGCAGCCCCAGTTCTCCCTCTGGAAACACCATATATTTT.

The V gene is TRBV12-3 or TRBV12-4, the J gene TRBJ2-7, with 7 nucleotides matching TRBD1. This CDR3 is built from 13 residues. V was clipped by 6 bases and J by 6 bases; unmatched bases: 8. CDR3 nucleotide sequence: TGTGCCAGCAGCACCCGACAGGGAAGCGAGCAGTACTTC. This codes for CASSTRQGSEQYF.

This CDR3 reads CATTGQTTYGGELFF. Written as DNA, the CDR3 is TGTGCCACCACTGGACAGACTACTTATGGGGGGGAGCTGTTTTTT. The chain links TRBV2 to TRBJ2-2; possible D gene TRBD1, 6 bases. The V gene lost 10 bases and the J gene lost 8 bases, with 23 bases spanning the gap. The CDR3 extends over 15 amino acids. CDR1 SNHLY and CDR2 FYNNEI come from the germline V gene.

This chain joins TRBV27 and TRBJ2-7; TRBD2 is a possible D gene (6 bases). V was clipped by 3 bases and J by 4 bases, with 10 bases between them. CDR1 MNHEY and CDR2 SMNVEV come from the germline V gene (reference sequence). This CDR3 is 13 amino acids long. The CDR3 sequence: CASSFSGPYEQYF. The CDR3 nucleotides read TGTGCCAGCAGTTTCAGCGGGCCATACGAGCAGTACTTC.

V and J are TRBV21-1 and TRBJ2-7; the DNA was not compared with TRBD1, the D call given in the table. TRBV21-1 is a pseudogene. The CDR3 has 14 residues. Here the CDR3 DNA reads TGTGCCAGACCTAAAGGGGGTAGCGAGTACGAGCAGTACTTC. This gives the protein CARPKGGSEYEQYF.

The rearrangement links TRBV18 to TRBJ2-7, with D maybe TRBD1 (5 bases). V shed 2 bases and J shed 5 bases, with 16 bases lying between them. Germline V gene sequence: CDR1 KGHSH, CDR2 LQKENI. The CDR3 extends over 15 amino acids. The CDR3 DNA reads TGTGCCAGCTCACCAAGGACAAGTCCCCTCCACGAGCAGTACTTC. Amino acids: CASSPRTSPLHEQYF.

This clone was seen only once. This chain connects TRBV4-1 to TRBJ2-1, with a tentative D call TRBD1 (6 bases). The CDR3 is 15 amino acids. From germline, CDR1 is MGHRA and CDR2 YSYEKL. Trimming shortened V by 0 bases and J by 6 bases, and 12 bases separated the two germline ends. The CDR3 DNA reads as TGCGCCAGCAGCCAAGATTGGGGACAAATCAATGAGCAGTTCTTC. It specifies CASSQDWGQINEQFF.

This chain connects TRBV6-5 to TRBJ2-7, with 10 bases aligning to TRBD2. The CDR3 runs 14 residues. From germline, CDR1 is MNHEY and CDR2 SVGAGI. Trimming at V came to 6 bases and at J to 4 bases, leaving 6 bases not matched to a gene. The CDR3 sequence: CASSPASGSYEQYF. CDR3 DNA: TGTGCCAGCAGCCCCGCTAGCGGGAGTTACGAGCAGTACTTC.

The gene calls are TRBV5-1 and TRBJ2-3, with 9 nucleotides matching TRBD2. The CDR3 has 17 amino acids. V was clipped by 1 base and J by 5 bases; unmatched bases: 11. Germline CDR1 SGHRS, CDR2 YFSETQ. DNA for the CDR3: TGCGCCAGCAGCTTGTTTCCGCGGGAGGGCCCAAGAGATACGCAGTATTTT. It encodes CASSLFPREGPRDTQYF.